This T cell receptor (beta chain) was documented in a study of regulatory T cells in long-lasting Graves disease. Study information: Graves' cases, newly diagnosed, had used antithyroid drugs under 3 months.

About this clonotype: Its target is not known.

V lost 5 bases, J lost 4 bases, and 17 bases lay in between. CDR1 is SGHAT, CDR2 FQDESV, per germline (reference sequence). The CDR3 is 15 amino acids. Study-level findings and limits: Possibly, accuracy suffered from the small sample size. Persistent patients shared more public clonotypes (over 2,500) than new patients (approximately 900).

Time point defined: newly diagnosed GD, antithyroid drugs for less than 3 months. Extracted PBMC RNA gave rise to the TCR library. Both iRepertoire HTBI primers and Arm-PCR of CDR3 regions were used to build the TCR beta libraries. Per the original data handling: Samples jointly harbored roughly 62 TRBV and approximately 15 TRBJ segments. Using its own MiXCR run on the multiplex PCR reads, TCRdb lists one record per CDR3 protein. The V and J calls were not made by the authors but by TCRdb's processing. The sample shows about 610,000 distinct CDR3 sequences, about 16% of them seen only once. A further study also used this sample, focusing on T cells in Graves' hyperthyroidism and ophthalmopathy.

The sequenced sample was peripheral blood mononuclear cells (PBMCs), obtained at new diagnosis, from a patient treated with antithyroid drugs. The chain recombines TRBV11-1 with TRBJ1-2; D unclear. The TCR originated in a man younger than 35 with Graves disease. The CDR3 DNA reads as TGTGCCAGCAGCCGCAGTGATACAGTCTTCTATGGCTACACCTTC. Amino acids: CASSRSDTVFYGYTF.